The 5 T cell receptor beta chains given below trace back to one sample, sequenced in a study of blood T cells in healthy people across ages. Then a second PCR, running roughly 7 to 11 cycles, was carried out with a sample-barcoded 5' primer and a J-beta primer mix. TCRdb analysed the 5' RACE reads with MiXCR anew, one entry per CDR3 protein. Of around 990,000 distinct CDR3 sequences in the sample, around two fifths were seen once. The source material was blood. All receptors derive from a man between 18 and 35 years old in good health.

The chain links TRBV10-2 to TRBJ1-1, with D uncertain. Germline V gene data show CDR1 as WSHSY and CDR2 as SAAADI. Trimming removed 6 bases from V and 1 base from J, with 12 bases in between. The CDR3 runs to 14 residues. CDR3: CASRGPRENTEAFF. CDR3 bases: TGCGCCAGCAGGGGCCCGCGGGAGAACACTGAAGCTTTCTTT.

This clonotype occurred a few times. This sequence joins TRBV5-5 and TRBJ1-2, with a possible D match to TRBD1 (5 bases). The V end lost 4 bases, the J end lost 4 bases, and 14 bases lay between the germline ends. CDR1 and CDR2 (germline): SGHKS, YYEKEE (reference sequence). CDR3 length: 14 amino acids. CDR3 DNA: TGTGCCAGCAGCGATCAAGACAGCTCCTATGGCTACACCTTC. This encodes CASSDQDSSYGYTF. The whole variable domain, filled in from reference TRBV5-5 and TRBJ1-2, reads DAGVTQSPTHLIKTRGQQVTLRCSPISGHKSVSWYQQVLGQGPQFIFQYYEKEERGRGNFPDRFSARQFPNYSSELNVNALLLGDSALYLCASSDQDSSYGYTFGSGTRLTVV.

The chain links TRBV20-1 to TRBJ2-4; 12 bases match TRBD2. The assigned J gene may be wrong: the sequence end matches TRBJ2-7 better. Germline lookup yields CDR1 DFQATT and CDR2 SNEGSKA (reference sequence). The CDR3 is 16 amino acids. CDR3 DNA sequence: TGCAGTGCTAGAAGACTAGCGGGGGCCCATCAGGGCGAGCAGTACTTC. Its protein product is CSARRLAGAHQGEQYF.

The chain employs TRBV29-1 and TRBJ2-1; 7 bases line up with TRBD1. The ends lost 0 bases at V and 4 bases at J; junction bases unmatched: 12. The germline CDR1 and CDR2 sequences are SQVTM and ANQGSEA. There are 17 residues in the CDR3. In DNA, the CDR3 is TGCAGCGTTGAAGATCCCGCGCGGACAGGTCCTTACAATGAGCAGTTCTTC. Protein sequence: CSVEDPARTGPYNEQFF.

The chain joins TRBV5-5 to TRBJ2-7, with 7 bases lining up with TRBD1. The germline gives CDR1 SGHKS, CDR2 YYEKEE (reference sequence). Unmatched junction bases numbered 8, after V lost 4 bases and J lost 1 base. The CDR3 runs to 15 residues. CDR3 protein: CASSVTGYGSYEQYF. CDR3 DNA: TGTGCCAGCAGCGTGACAGGGTATGGGTCCTACGAGCAGTACTTC.